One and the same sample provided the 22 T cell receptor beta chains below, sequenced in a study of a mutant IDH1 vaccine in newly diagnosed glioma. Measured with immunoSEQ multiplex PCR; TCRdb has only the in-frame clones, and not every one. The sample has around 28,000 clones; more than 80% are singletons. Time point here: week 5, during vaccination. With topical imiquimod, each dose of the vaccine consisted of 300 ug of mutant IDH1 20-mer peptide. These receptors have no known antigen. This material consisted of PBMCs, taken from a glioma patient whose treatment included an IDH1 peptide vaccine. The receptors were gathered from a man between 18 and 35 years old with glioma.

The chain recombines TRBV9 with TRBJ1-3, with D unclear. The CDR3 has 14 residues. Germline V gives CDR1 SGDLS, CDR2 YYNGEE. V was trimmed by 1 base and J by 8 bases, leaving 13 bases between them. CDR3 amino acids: CASSVSPVLDTIYF. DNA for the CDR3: TGTGCCAGCAGCGTATCCCCCGTCTTGGACACCATATATTTT.

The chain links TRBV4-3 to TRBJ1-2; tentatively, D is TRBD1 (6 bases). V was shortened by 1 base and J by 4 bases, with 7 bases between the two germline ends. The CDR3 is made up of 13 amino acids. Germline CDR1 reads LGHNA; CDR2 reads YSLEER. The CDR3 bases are TGCGCCAGCAGCCAAGGGACAGCCTATGGCTACACCTTC. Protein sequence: CASSQGTAYGYTF.

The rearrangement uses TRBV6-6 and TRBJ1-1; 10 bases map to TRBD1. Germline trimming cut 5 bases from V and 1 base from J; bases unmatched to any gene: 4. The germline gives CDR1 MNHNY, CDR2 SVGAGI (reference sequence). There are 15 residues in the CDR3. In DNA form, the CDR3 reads TGTGCCAGCAGTAGACAGGGGGCCGAGAACACTGAAGCTTTCTTT. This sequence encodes CASSRQGAENTEAFF.

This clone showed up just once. CDR3 sequence: CASSDLRSSQETQYF. CDR3 nucleotide sequence: TGTGCCAGCAGTGATCTTAGGTCCAGCCAAGAGACCCAGTACTTC. The chain combines TRBV6-1 with TRBJ2-5; the D is unclear. The CDR3 runs to 15 residues. Per germline, CDR1 MNHNS and CDR2 SASEGT. V lost 3 bases to trimming and J lost 1 base, with 12 bases between them.

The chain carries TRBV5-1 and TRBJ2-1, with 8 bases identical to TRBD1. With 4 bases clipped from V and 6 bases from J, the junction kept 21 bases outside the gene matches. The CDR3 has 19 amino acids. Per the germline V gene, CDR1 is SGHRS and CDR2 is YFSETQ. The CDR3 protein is CASSRGQEDYIVGTNEQFF. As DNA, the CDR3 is TGCGCCAGCAGCCGGGGACAGGAAGATTACATTGTAGGGACCAATGAGCAGTTCTTC. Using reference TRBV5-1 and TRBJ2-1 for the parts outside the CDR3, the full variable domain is KAGVTQTPRYLIKTRGQQVTLSCSPISGHRSVSWYQQTPGQGLQFLFEYFSETQRNKGNFPGRFSGRQFSNSRSEMNVSTLELGDSALYLCASSRGQEDYIVGTNEQFFGPGTRLTVL.

As DNA, the CDR3 is TGTGCCAGCTCACCACCGGAAATCGGGACAGGGGTTCGGGGCTACACCTTC. It specifies CASSPPEIGTGVRGYTF. This rearrangement joins TRBV18 to TRBJ1-2, with 10 bases lining up with TRBD1. Trimming at V came to 0 bases and at J to 8 bases, leaving 12 bases not matched to a gene. The CDR3 has 17 residues. CDR1 is KGHSH, CDR2 LQKENI, per germline.

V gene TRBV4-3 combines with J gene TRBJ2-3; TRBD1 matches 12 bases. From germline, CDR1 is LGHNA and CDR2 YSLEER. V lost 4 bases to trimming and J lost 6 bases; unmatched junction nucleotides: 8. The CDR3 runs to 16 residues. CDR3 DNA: TGCGCCAGCAGCCGCCAGGGGACAGGGGGCTGGGATACGCAGTATTTT. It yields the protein CASSRQGTGGWDTQYF.

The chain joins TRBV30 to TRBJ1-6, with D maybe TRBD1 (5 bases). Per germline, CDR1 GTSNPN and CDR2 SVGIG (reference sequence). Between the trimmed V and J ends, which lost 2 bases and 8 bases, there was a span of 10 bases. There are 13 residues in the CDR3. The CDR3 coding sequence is TGTGCCTGGAGTAGGGACCATGATTCACCCCTCCACTTT. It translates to CAWSRDHDSPLHF.

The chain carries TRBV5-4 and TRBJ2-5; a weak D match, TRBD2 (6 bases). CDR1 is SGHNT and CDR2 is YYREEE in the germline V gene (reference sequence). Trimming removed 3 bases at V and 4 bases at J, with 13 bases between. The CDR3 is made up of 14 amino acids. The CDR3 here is CASSSGLFSETQYF. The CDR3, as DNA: TGTGCCAGCAGCTCGGGACTTTTTTCAGAGACCCAGTACTTC.

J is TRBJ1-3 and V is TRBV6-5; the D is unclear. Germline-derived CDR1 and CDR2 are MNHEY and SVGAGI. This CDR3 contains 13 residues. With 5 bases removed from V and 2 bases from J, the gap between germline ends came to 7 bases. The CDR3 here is CASSPDPGNTIYF. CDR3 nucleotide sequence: TGTGCCAGCAGTCCCGACCCTGGAAACACCATATATTTT.

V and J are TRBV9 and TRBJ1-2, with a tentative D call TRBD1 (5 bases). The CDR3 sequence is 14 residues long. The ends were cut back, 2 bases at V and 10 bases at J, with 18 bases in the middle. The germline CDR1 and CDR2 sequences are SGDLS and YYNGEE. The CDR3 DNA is TGTGCCAGCAGCGTGGTATCCGGGGCTCCCCACTACACCTTC. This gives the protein CASSVVSGAPHYTF.

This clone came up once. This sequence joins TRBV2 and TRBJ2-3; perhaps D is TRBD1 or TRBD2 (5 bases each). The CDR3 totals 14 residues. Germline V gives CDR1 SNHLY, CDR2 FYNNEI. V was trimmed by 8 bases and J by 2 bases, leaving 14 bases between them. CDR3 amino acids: CASRNWGTTDTQYF. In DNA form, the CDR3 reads TGTGCCAGCCGTAATTGGGGGACCACAGATACGCAGTATTTT.

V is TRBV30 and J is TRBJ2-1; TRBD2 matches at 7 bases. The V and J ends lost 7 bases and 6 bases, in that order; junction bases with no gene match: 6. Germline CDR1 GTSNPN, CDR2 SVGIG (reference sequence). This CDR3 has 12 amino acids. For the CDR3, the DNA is TGTGCCTCGTATAGCGGGTTCAATGAGCAGTTCTTC. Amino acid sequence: CASYSGFNEQFF. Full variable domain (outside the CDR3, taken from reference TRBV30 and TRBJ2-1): SQTIHQWPATLVQPVGSPLSLECTVEGTSNPNLYWYRQAAGRGLQLLFYSVGIGQISSEVPQNLSASRPQDRQFILSSKKLLLSDSGFYLCASYSGFNEQFFGPGTRLTVL.

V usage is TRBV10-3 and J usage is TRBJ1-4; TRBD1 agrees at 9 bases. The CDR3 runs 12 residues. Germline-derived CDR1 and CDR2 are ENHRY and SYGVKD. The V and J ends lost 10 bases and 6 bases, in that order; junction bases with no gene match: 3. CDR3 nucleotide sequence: TGTGCCAGGGACAGGGAAGATGAAAAACTGTTTTTT. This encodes CARDREDEKLFF.

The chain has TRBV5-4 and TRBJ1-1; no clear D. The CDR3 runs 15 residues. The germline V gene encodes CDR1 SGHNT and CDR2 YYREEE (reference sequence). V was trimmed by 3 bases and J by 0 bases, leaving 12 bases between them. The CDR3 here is CASSSFSRMNTEAFF. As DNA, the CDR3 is TGTGCCAGCAGCTCATTTTCACGCATGAACACTGAAGCTTTCTTT.

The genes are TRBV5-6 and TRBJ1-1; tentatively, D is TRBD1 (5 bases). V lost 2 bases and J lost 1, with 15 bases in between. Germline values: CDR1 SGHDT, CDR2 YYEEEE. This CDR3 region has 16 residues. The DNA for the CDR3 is TGTGCCAGCAGCTTCCCGGGACGGGGTCAGAACACTGAAGCTTTCTTT. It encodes CASSFPGRGQNTEAFF.

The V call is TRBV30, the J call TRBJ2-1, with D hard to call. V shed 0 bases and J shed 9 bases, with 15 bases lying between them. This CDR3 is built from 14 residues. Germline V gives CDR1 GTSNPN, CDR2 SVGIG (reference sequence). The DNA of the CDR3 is TGTGCCTGGAGTGTAGGTCTAGGCATACGTGAGCAGTTCTTC. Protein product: CAWSVGLGIREQFF.

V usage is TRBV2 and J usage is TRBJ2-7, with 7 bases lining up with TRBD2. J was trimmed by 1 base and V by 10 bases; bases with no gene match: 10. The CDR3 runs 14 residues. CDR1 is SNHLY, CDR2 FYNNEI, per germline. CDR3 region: CATRRGRGSYEQYF. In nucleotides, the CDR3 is TGTGCCACCAGACGCGGGCGGGGGTCCTACGAGCAGTACTTC.

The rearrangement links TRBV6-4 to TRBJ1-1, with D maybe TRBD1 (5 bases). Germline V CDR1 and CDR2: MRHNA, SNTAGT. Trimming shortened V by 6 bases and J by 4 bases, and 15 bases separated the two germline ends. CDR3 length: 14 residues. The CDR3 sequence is CASSASGTSTEAFF. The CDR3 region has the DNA TGTGCCAGCAGCGCCTCCGGGACGAGCACTGAAGCTTTCTTT.

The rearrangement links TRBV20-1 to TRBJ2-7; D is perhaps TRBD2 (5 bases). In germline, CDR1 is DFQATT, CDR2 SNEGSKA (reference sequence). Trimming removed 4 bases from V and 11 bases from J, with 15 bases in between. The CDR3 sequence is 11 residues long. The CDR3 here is CSAMVDYMEYF. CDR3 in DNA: TGCAGTGCTATGGTTGACTACATGGAGTACTTC.

For the CDR3, the DNA is TGTGCCAGCAGTGACAGGGGGCGACGGGAAAAACTGTTTTTT. Its translation: CASSDRGRREKLFF. The chain links TRBV2 to TRBJ1-4; TRBD1 matches at 8 bases. The CDR3 is 14 amino acids. From germline, CDR1 is SNHLY and CDR2 FYNNEI. With 3 bases clipped from V and 8 bases from J, the junction kept 5 bases outside the gene matches.

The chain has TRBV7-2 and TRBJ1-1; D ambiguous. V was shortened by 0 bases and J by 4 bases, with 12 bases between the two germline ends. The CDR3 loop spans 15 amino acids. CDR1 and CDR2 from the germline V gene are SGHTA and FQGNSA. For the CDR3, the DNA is TGTGCCAGCAGCTTAGCTCGTTCGGGAAGCACTGAAGCTTTCTTT. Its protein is CASSLARSGSTEAFF.